These 15 T cell receptor beta chains were all obtained from the same sample, sequenced in a study of shared clonotypes between healthy human individuals. Some clones are missing from TCRdb's copy, which holds only in-frame ones; the method was immunoSEQ multiplex PCR. The table includes approximately 1.5 million clones, approximately 98.5% detected once. The specimen was naive CD4+ T cells sorted from blood. Specified subset: CD45RA+ positively selected. These receptors came from a young man in good health.

This chain uses TRBV13 with TRBJ2-3, with D perhaps being TRBD1 or TRBD2 (5 bases each). Per the germline V gene, CDR1 is PRHDT and CDR2 is FYEKMQ (reference sequence). V was cut by 1 base and J by 11 bases, with 10 bases left in between. The CDR3 is 12 amino acids. CDR3 amino acids: CASSLVRERQYF. Written as DNA, the CDR3 is TGTGCCAGCAGCTTAGTCAGGGAGAGGCAGTATTTT.

With regard to this clone: Within the sample, other DNA sequences also encode this same CDR3. The chain uses TRBV5-1 and TRBJ1-1; D remains unclear. CDR1 SGHRS and CDR2 YFSETQ come from the germline V gene. The CDR3 is 13 residues long. V shed 4 bases and J shed 2 bases, with 9 bases lying between them. The DNA for the CDR3 is TGCGCCAGCAGCAGAACAGTTAACACTGAAGCTTTCTTT. Translating gives CASSRTVNTEAFF.

This chain links TRBV7-9 with TRBJ2-3; D possibly uses TRBD1 or TRBD2 (5 bases each). V gave up 5 bases and J gave up 0 bases, with 9 bases separating them. CDR3 size: 14 residues. Germline assignment: CDR1 SEHNR and CDR2 FQNEAQ (reference sequence). The CDR3 spells CASSLGDSTDTQYF. CDR3 coding DNA: TGTGCCAGCAGCCTCGGGGACAGCACAGATACGCAGTATTTT.

The chain has TRBV6-6 and TRBJ1-1; D not certain. V lost 4 bases and J lost 1, with 7 bases in between. The CDR3 length is 13 residues. The germline CDR1 and CDR2 sequences are MNHNY and SVGAGI (reference sequence). CDR3 in amino acids: CASSSVGNTEAFF. The DNA of the CDR3 is TGTGCCAGCAGTTCAGTGGGGAACACTGAAGCTTTCTTT.

CDR3 protein: CASSFRLAVNEQFF. The DNA for the CDR3 is TGTGCCAGCAGTTTCCGACTAGCGGTCAATGAGCAGTTCTTC. V usage is TRBV6-6 and J usage is TRBJ2-1; 9 bases fit TRBD2. V lost 4 bases, J lost 6 bases, and 4 bases stayed unmatched. Germline assignment: CDR1 MNHNY and CDR2 SVGAGI (reference sequence). This CDR3 spans 14 amino acids.

The J gene is TRBJ2-1, the V gene TRBV4-1, with 8 bases fitting TRBD2. With V trimmed by 0 bases and J by 1 base, 14 bases remained unmatched. This CDR3 is built from 20 residues. The germline CDR1 and CDR2 sequences are MGHRA and YSYEKL. The CDR3 nucleotides are TGCGCCAGCAGCCAAGAGGGAGCGGGGGAACTTGGGAGGTCCTACAATGAGCAGTTCTTC. Its translation: CASSQEGAGELGRSYNEQFF.

V is TRBV5-4 and J is TRBJ2-2; D is unclear. The germline CDR1 and CDR2 sequences are SGHNT and YYREEE (reference sequence). The CDR3 consists of 16 residues. Trimming took 6 bases from V and 0 from J, leaving 15 bases between them. For the CDR3, the DNA is TGTGCCAGCACCTCAGGCGGCTACGCGAACACCGGGGAGCTGTTTTTT. This encodes CASTSGGYANTGELFF.

The genes are TRBV7-3 and TRBJ2-1, with D perhaps matching TRBD2 (6 bases). Trimming pared 2 bases from V and 8 bases from J, leaving 10 bases between. This CDR3 region has 13 residues. From germline, CDR1 is SGHTA and CDR2 FQGTGA. Here the CDR3 DNA reads TGTGCCAGCAGCTTAGCGGGATCCCATGAGCAGTTCTTC. It is translated as CASSLAGSHEQFF.

The chain has TRBV2 and TRBJ1-5, with 9 bases lining up with TRBD1. CDR1 is SNHLY and CDR2 is FYNNEI in the germline V gene. The CDR3 contains 16 residues. Losses at the gene ends were 5 bases for V and 0 bases for J; bases not matched to a gene: 5. The CDR3 bases are TGTGCCAGCAGTCAAACAGGGGGCCATAGCAATCAGCCCCAGCATTTT. It specifies CASSQTGGHSNQPQHF.

The genes are TRBV7-2 and TRBJ2-1; no firm D call. Trimming pared 5 bases from V and 2 bases from J, leaving 7 bases between. The CDR3 length is 13 residues. Germline V gene lookup returns CDR1 SGHTA and CDR2 FQGNSA. The chain's CDR3 is CASSPVPYNEQFF. The CDR3, as DNA: TGTGCCAGCAGCCCCGTGCCCTACAATGAGCAGTTCTTC.

This rearrangement joins TRBV10-3 to TRBJ2-6; TRBD2 might be the D (5 bases). Germline lookup yields CDR1 ENHRY and CDR2 SYGVKD. With 8 bases removed from V and 0 bases from J, the gap between germline ends came to 14 bases. This CDR3 has 16 residues. For the CDR3, the DNA is TGTGCCATCCTTCAGGACTCCTACTCTGGGGCCAACGTCCTGACTTTC. Amino acids: CAILQDSYSGANVLTF.

The chain couples TRBV9 to TRBJ2-1; D could derive from TRBD1 or TRBD2 (5 bases each). Germline assignment: CDR1 SGDLS and CDR2 YYNGEE. V dropped 5 bases and J dropped 1 base, with 16 bases sitting between them. The CDR3 covers 16 residues. Here the CDR3 DNA reads TGTGCCAGCAGTCGAGAAAGGGACCTATCCTACAATGAGCAGTTCTTC. Its translation is CASSRERDLSYNEQFF. The whole variable domain, remainder taken from reference TRBV9 and TRBJ2-1, is DSGVTQTPKHLITATGQRVTLRCSPRSGDLSVYWYQQSLDQGLQFLIQYYNGEERAKGNILERFSAQQFPDLHSELNLSSLELGDSALYFCASSRERDLSYNEQFFGPGTRLTVL.

V usage is TRBV2 and J usage is TRBJ2-5; 14 bases match TRBD2. The CDR3 is made up of 18 amino acids. After removal of 1 base from V and 5 bases from J, the junction contained 9 bases not matched to a gene. Looked up from germline, CDR1 is SNHLY and CDR2 is FYNNEI. The CDR3 protein is CASSEGGTSGSKRETQYF. CDR3 in DNA: TGTGCCAGCAGTGAAGGAGGGACTAGCGGGAGTAAGAGGGAGACCCAGTACTTC.

Details on this clone: The same CDR3 also results from other DNA sequences found in this sample. The chain joins TRBV4-3 to TRBJ2-2; unclear D gene. Germline loops: CDR1 LGHNA, CDR2 YSLEER. Trimming shortened V by 1 base and J by 5 bases, and 5 bases separated the two germline ends. The CDR3 has 13 residues. The chain's CDR3 is CASSQVRTGELFF. The CDR3 nucleotides read TGCGCCAGCAGCCAAGTCCGGACCGGGGAGCTGTTTTTT.

For this clone: The same CDR3 arises from other DNA sequences in this sample as well. The J gene is TRBJ2-7, the V gene TRBV28, with 7 bases fitting TRBD2. CDR1 and CDR2 (germline): MDHEN, SYDVKM. The junction had 4 bases not matched to a gene; V was cut back by 6 bases and J by 2 bases. This CDR3 contains 13 residues. This chain's CDR3 is CASSSGLPYEQYF. In DNA form, the CDR3 reads TGTGCCAGCAGCTCGGGACTACCCTACGAGCAGTACTTC.